The sequence of this T cell receptor beta chain was determined in a study of blood T cells in healthy people across ages. It was with a sample-barcoded 5' primer and a J-beta primer mix that a second PCR of about 6 to 12 cycles was run. TCRdb used MiXCR to reprocess the 5' RACE reads, holding one entry per CDR3 protein. The sample shows about 720,000 distinct CDR3 sequences, 22% of them seen only once. Sequencing was performed on blood. This receptor was identified in a man between 65 and 85 years old in good health.

This CDR3 is CSAPEVGGGHTEAFF. The DNA for the CDR3 is TGCAGTGCTCCCGAGGTGGGTGGGGGGCACACTGAAGCTTTCTTT. The chain combines TRBV20-1 with TRBJ1-1; weak D call: TRBD1 (6 bases). The V gene's germline CDR1 is DFQATT and CDR2 SNEGSKA (reference sequence). The CDR3 covers 15 residues. V was cut by 5 bases and J by 3 bases, with 19 bases left in between.